The 30 T cell receptor beta chains presented below share a single source sample, sequenced in a study of cytomegalovirus exposure and HLA in healthy donors. The PCR was carried out with 60 Vbeta primers and 13 Jbeta primers. The assay was immunoSEQ multiplex PCR, and TCRdb's table has in-frame clones only and misses some. Seen here are 130,000 or so clones, about 80% observed once, and the top ten hold more than 7.5%. Sequences were obtained from PBMCs. The receptors stem from a woman aged 45 to 65 in good health and CMV-seropositive.

On this clone itself: The junction differs from germline at one of its ends, possibly a read error. The V and J genes are TRBV5-1 and TRBJ1-4; TRBD1 agrees at 12 bases. CDR1 and CDR2 from the germline V gene are SGHRS and YFSETQ. The CDR3 runs 16 residues. The CDR3 DNA sequence: TGTGCCAGCAGATTGGGGGCGGGACAGGGGGCCGAAAAACTGTTTTTT. Amino acid sequence: CASRLGAGQGAEKLFF. The full variable domain, its missing parts supplied by reference TRBV5-1 and TRBJ1-4, is KAGVTQTPRYLIKTRGQQVTLSCSPISGHRSVSWYQQTPGQGLQFLFEYFSETQRNKGNFPGRFSGRQFSNSRSEMNVSTLELGDSALYLCASRLGAGQGAEKLFFGSGTQLSVL.

This clone came up once. The genes are TRBV11-2 and TRBJ1-2, with D tentatively TRBD1 (6 bases). CDR1 is SGHAT, CDR2 FQNNGV, per germline. The V end lost 0 bases, the J end lost 3 bases, and 14 bases lay between the germline ends. The CDR3 sequence is 16 residues long. For the CDR3, the DNA is TGTGCCAGCAGCTTAGAGGACAGCCGGAGGTACTATGGCTACACCTTC. Translating gives CASSLEDSRRYYGYTF.

On this clone: Other DNA sequences in this sample translate to the same CDR3. The gene calls are TRBV6-6 and TRBJ1-1; perhaps TRBD1 as D (5 bases). Germline loops: CDR1 MNHNY, CDR2 SVGAGI (reference sequence). With 1 base removed from V and 4 bases from J, the gap between germline ends came to 7 bases. The CDR3 sequence is 13 residues long. CDR3 sequence: CASSYLGLTEAFF. DNA of the CDR3: TGTGCCAGCAGTTACTTGGGACTCACTGAAGCTTTCTTT.

The chain recombines TRBV19 with TRBJ1-5; 9 nucleotides match TRBD1. J lost 4 bases, V lost 7 bases, and 11 bases had no gene match. This CDR3 is built from 16 residues. Germline assignment: CDR1 LNHDA and CDR2 SQIVND (reference sequence). CDR3 in amino acids: CASIRTGVFPNQPQHF. In DNA form, the CDR3 reads TGTGCCAGTATCCGGACAGGGGTATTCCCAAATCAGCCCCAGCATTTT. The full variable domain, completed using reference TRBV19 and TRBJ1-5, is DGGITQSPKYLFRKEGQNVTLSCEQNLNHDAMYWYRQDPGQGLRLIYYSQIVNDFQKGDIAEGYSVSREKKESFPLTVTSAQKNPTAFYLCASIRTGVFPNQPQHFGDGTRLSIL.

CDR3 sequence reads: CASSSGLAGGWDSYEQYF. The CDR3 bases are TGTGCCAGCAGCTCGGGACTAGCGGGAGGATGGGACTCCTACGAGCAGTACTTC. The chain employs TRBV7-9 and TRBJ2-7; 15 nucleotides match TRBD2. V dropped 4 bases and J dropped 0; count of bases not matched to a gene: 7. Germline V gene lookup returns CDR1 SEHNR and CDR2 FQNEAQ (reference sequence). The CDR3 extends over 18 amino acids.

The rearrangement links TRBV7-2 to TRBJ2-3, with D perhaps matching TRBD2 (5 bases). The CDR3 contains 13 residues. CDR1 is SGHTA, CDR2 FQGNSA, per germline. V shed 1 base and J shed 6 bases, with 8 bases lying between them. CDR3 bases: TGTGCCAGCAGCTTAGGGGAGTGGGATACGCAGTATTTT. Residues: CASSLGEWDTQYF.

The CDR3 sequence is CASSRKGLQETQYF. CDR3 nucleotide sequence: TGTGCCAGCAGCCGGAAGGGACTTCAAGAGACCCAGTACTTC. V usage is TRBV13 and J usage is TRBJ2-5, with a possible D match to TRBD2 (6 bases). The CDR3 contains 14 residues. V was pared by 5 bases and J by 2 bases, with 12 bases between. In germline, CDR1 is PRHDT, CDR2 FYEKMQ (reference sequence).

The chain links TRBV6-5 to TRBJ2-5; TRBD2 is a possible D gene (6 bases). Germline V lookup: CDR1 MNHEY, CDR2 SVGAGI. Trimming left V 0 bases short and J 5 bases short, with 16 bases between. This CDR3 is built from 16 residues. CDR3 loop: CASSYSNRRGAETQYF. In DNA form, the CDR3 reads TGTGCCAGCAGTTACTCGAACCGGCGCGGGGCGGAGACCCAGTACTTC.

Only one count was recorded for this clone. This chain links TRBV21-1 with TRBJ1-1; the D call of TRBD1 is as the table states it, not checked on the DNA. TRBV21-1 is deemed a pseudogene. The CDR3 runs 13 residues. In DNA, the CDR3 is TGTGCCAGCAGCAAAGCAGGGGGCCTTGAAGCTTTCTTT. Protein sequence: CASSKAGGLEAFF.

The chain has TRBV7-9 and TRBJ1-2; TRBD1 is a possible D gene (6 bases). Between the trimmed V and J ends, which lost 5 bases and 1 base, there was a span of 11 bases. CDR3 length: 14 amino acids. From germline, CDR1 is SEHNR and CDR2 FQNEAQ (reference sequence). The CDR3 DNA follows: TGTGCCAGCAGCCTGACCAGGGGTAACTATGGCTACACCTTC. Translated: CASSLTRGNYGYTF.

The chain has TRBV30 and TRBJ2-7, with D uncertain. Trimming cost V 1 base and J 3 bases, with 4 bases left between them. Germline V gene lookup returns CDR1 GTSNPN and CDR2 SVGIG (reference sequence). The CDR3 has 11 residues. The CDR3 DNA is TGTGCCTGGAGTGCCCTCTACGAGCAGTACTTC. Protein product: CAWSALYEQYF.

V gene TRBV6-5 combines with J gene TRBJ2-2; D gene unclear. The CDR3 extends over 12 amino acids. V was cut by 6 bases and J by 11 bases, with 13 bases left in between. Germline V gene data show CDR1 as MNHEY and CDR2 as SVGAGI. The CDR3, as DNA: TGTGCCAGCAGCTCGAGCCGCCAAGAGCTGTTTTTT. Translation gives CASSSSRQELFF.

This chain uses TRBV7-2 with TRBJ2-5; 14 bases are shared with TRBD2. V lost 1 base to trimming and J lost 1 base; unmatched junction nucleotides: 2. CDR1 and CDR2 (germline): SGHTA, FQGNSA. The CDR3 contains 17 residues. Written as DNA, the CDR3 is TGTGCCAGCAGCTTAGGACTAGCGGGGGGGCCCCAAGAGACCCAGTACTTC. This sequence encodes CASSLGLAGGPQETQYF.

This chain joins TRBV6-4 and TRBJ1-1; 7 positions match TRBD1. CDR3 length: 14 amino acids. With V trimmed by 6 bases and J by 1 base, 5 bases remained unmatched. Germline CDR1 is MRHNA and CDR2 is SNTAGT. CDR3 DNA sequence: TGTGCCAGCAGGGACAGGAGTTCGAACACTGAAGCTTTCTTT. It codes for CASRDRSSNTEAFF.

A remark on this clone: One end of the junction fails to match germline, which may point to a read error. The chain couples TRBV2 to TRBJ2-6; D is unclear. This CDR3 is built from 16 residues. Germline assignment: CDR1 SNHLY and CDR2 FYNNEI. CDR3 in DNA: TGTGCCAGCAGGGAAGTGGCACCTTCTGGGGCCAACGTCCTGACTTTC. Translation gives CASREVAPSGANVLTF.

This clone was found once. The chain is built from TRBV9 and TRBJ2-7; 7 positions agree with TRBD1. From germline, CDR1 is SGDLS and CDR2 YYNGEE. V shed 6 bases, J shed 3 bases, and the junction held 9 bases outside the gene matches. The CDR3 runs to 14 residues. CDR3 nucleotides: TGTGCCAGCACCAGGGACAGCACCTTCTACGAGCAGTACTTC. Encoded protein: CASTRDSTFYEQYF.

The V call is TRBV29-1, the J call TRBJ1-2; D is unresolved. Trimming stripped 3 bases from V and 7 bases from J, with 9 bases between. The CDR3 sequence is 11 residues long. Germline CDR1 reads SQVTM; CDR2 reads ANQGSEA. CDR3 DNA sequence: TGCAGCGTTGAGGCAGGAGGTGGCTACACCTTC. Amino acid sequence: CSVEAGGGYTF.

The chain carries TRBV9 and TRBJ2-7, with D perhaps matching TRBD1 (5 bases). CDR3 size: 15 residues. V lost 7 bases and J lost 6, with 23 bases in between. CDR1 and CDR2 (germline): SGDLS, YYNGEE. The CDR3 loop reads CASGPLGAPGSEQYF. As DNA, the CDR3 is TGTGCCAGCGGGCCGTTAGGGGCGCCAGGCTCCGAGCAGTACTTC.

This clone came up a few times. The chain uses TRBV4-1 and TRBJ2-2; 12 bases agree with TRBD2. The trim removed 0 bases at V and 7 bases at J, leaving 9 bases unmatched. Germline V CDR1 and CDR2: MGHRA, YSYEKL. The CDR3 contains 18 residues. This CDR3 is CASSQEVLAGGRGGELFF. CDR3 bases: TGCGCCAGCAGCCAAGAAGTCCTAGCGGGGGGGCGAGGCGGGGAGCTGTTTTTT.

The rearrangement joins TRBV18 to TRBJ1-6; 8 positions agree with TRBD1. The CDR3 loop spans 13 amino acids. Germline V gives CDR1 KGHSH, CDR2 LQKENI. Trimming at V came to 6 bases and at J to 10 bases, leaving 5 bases not matched to a gene. The CDR3 DNA sequence: TGTGCCAGCTCCGGACAGGGAGACTCACCCCTCCACTTT. Encoded protein: CASSGQGDSPLHF. The full variable domain, with the rest looked up from reference TRBV18 and TRBJ1-6, is NAGVMQNPRHLVRRRGQEARLRCSPMKGHSHVYWYRQLPEEGLKFMVYLQKENIIDESGMPKERFSAEFPKEGPSILRIQQVVRGDSAAYFCASSGQGDSPLHFGNGTRLTVT.

This clone was recorded a few times. J is TRBJ2-1 and V is TRBV4-2; 15 nucleotides line up with TRBD2. This CDR3 comprises 16 residues. After removal of 6 bases from V and 4 bases from J, the junction contained 4 bases not matched to a gene. The germline gives CDR1 LGHNA, CDR2 YNFKEQ. CDR3 residues: CASSGTSGGSYNEQFF. CDR3 DNA sequence: TGTGCCAGCAGTGGGACTAGCGGGGGGTCATACAATGAGCAGTTCTTC.

The chain recombines TRBV4-3 with TRBJ2-1; 10 positions match TRBD2. The CDR3 totals 17 residues. Germline lookup yields CDR1 LGHNA and CDR2 YSLEER. The V gene end was trimmed by 4 bases and the J gene end by 1 base; junction bases not matched to a gene: 7. As DNA, the CDR3 is TGCGCCAGCAGCCCCGGGGGACTAGCGAGATCCTACAATGAGCAGTTCTTC. Translating it yields CASSPGGLARSYNEQFF.

This rearrangement joins TRBV4-2 to TRBJ1-2, with TRBD1 matching 10 bases. Germline values: CDR1 LGHNA, CDR2 YNFKEQ. The CDR3 runs 15 residues. Trimming at V came to 0 bases and at J to 5 bases, leaving 3 bases not matched to a gene. CDR3: CASSQDRQGAYGYTF. CDR3 nucleotide sequence: TGTGCCAGCAGCCAAGATAGACAGGGGGCGTATGGCTACACCTTC.

The chain links TRBV7-9 to TRBJ1-2, with TRBD1 identical over 8 bases. V lost 4 bases, J lost 6 bases, and 7 bases stayed unmatched. The CDR3 totals 14 residues. Germline CDR1 reads SEHNR; CDR2 reads FQNEAQ (reference sequence). CDR3 region: CASSSLDRAHGYTF. CDR3 nucleotide sequence: TGTGCCAGCAGCTCGTTGGACAGGGCCCATGGCTACACCTTC.

V is TRBV9 and J is TRBJ2-1, with D possibly matching TRBD2 (6 bases). The V and J ends lost 0 bases and 10 bases respectively, with 17 bases between them. The CDR3 contains 15 residues. Germline V gives CDR1 SGDLS, CDR2 YYNGEE. The CDR3 region has the DNA TGTGCCAGCAGCGTAGATCGGAAGCGGGCGGGGGAGCAGTTCTTC. Translation gives CASSVDRKRAGEQFF.

This chain connects TRBV6-6 to TRBJ1-5; the D is unclear. CDR1 is MNHNY, CDR2 SVGAGI, per germline (reference sequence). The CDR3 is 14 residues long. Deletions cut 2 bases from V and 4 bases from J, with 9 bases between. DNA for the CDR3: TGTGCCAGCAGTTACCCCCTCGGTAATCAGCCCCAGCATTTT. It yields the protein CASSYPLGNQPQHF.

Only one count was recorded for this clone. The genes are TRBV7-8 and TRBJ2-5; TRBD1 agrees at 9 bases. Germline CDR1 and CDR2: SGHVS and FQNEAQ. The CDR3 consists of 15 residues. Germline trimming cut 5 bases from V and 4 bases from J; bases unmatched to any gene: 8. The CDR3 DNA reads as TGTGCCAGCAGCCTACAGGGGGCGCGTCCAGAGACCCAGTACTTC. This translates into CASSLQGARPETQYF.

This clone has more than one count but fewer than ten. The chain carries TRBV9 and TRBJ1-4; the match to TRBD1 covers 10 bases. J lost 8 bases, V lost 3 bases, and 7 bases had no gene match. There are 15 residues in the CDR3. Germline assignment: CDR1 SGDLS and CDR2 YYNGEE. CDR3 region: CASSDTGTGEEKLFF. The CDR3 bases are TGTGCCAGCAGCGATACCGGGACAGGGGAGGAAAAACTGTTTTTT.

Regarding this clone: Sequence at one end of the junction differs from germline and may be a read error. V and J are TRBV7-7 and TRBJ2-3; 7 nucleotides align to TRBD1. CDR1 is SSHAT and CDR2 is FNYEAQ in the germline V gene (reference sequence). This CDR3 spans 15 amino acids. CDR3 coding DNA: TGTGCTAGCAGCTCCCTAGGGGGCGGCACAGATACGCAGTATTTT. Protein: CASSSLGGGTDTQYF.

A single count supports this clone. V gene TRBV9 combines with J gene TRBJ2-3; unclear D gene. Germline lookup yields CDR1 SGDLS and CDR2 YYNGEE. This CDR3 has 16 amino acids. Trimming removed 4 bases from V and 0 bases from J, with 15 bases in between. The DNA for the CDR3 is TGTGCCAGCAGCAGTAGGAATCCGCGGAGCACAGATACGCAGTATTTT. Amino acid sequence: CASSSRNPRSTDTQYF. The full variable domain, completed using reference TRBV9 and TRBJ2-3, is DSGVTQTPKHLITATGQRVTLRCSPRSGDLSVYWYQQSLDQGLQFLIQYYNGEERAKGNILERFSAQQFPDLHSELNLSSLELGDSALYFCASSSRNPRSTDTQYFGPGTRLTVL.